These 28 T cell receptor beta chains were all obtained from the same sample, sequenced in a study of human T cells and chemical hapten exposure. Time point: healthy volunteer bleed at 2 weeks. It was from unfractionated whole blood that total RNA was extracted. TCRdb ran MiXCR on the RACE reads and lists one entry per CDR3 protein. Among 100,000 to 150,000 distinct CDR3 sequences listed, approximately 9.5% were seen once. Material: whole blood. The receptors derive from a male donor in good health. Some clones in this sample may be carry-over from other donors' samples.

The rearrangement joins TRBV20-1 to TRBJ2-4; D is undetermined. Germline V gene lookup returns CDR1 DFQATT and CDR2 SNEGSKA (reference sequence). Trimming cost V 4 bases and J 4 bases, with 11 bases left between them. The CDR3 is 13 amino acids. The CDR3 DNA sequence: TGCAGTGCTAAACGCTTTGCTAAAAACATTCAGTACTTC. It is translated as CSAKRFAKNIQYF.

This clonotype was found many times. The chain couples TRBV6-5 to TRBJ1-5, with D possibly matching TRBD1 (6 bases). This CDR3 spans 12 amino acids. Deletions cut 7 bases from V and 7 bases from J, with 11 bases between. From germline, CDR1 is MNHEY and CDR2 SVGAGI. The CDR3 DNA is TGTGCCAGCACCACAGGGAACCAGCCCCAGCATTTT. Translated, it gives CASTTGNQPQHF.

This clonotype occurred many times. The chain combines TRBV5-1 with TRBJ2-1; 10 positions agree with TRBD2. Germline-derived CDR1 and CDR2 are SGHRS and YFSETQ. The CDR3 spans 15 residues. V gave up 2 bases and J gave up 2 bases; unmatched junction bases: 1. The CDR3 loop reads CASSLLAGTYNEQFF. CDR3 bases: TGCGCCAGCAGCTTACTAGCGGGGACCTACAATGAGCAGTTCTTC.

The sample holds many counts of this clonotype. V usage is TRBV11-2 and J usage is TRBJ2-7, with D hard to call. Trimming removed 4 bases from V and 1 base from J, with 11 bases in between. CDR3 length: 14 amino acids. Germline V CDR1 and CDR2: SGHAT, FQNNGV. The CDR3 DNA reads as TGTGCCAGCAGCTCGGCAGGCACATCCTACGAGCAGTACTTC. The encoded protein is CASSSAGTSYEQYF.

The V call is TRBV2, the J call TRBJ1-3; no reliable D call. Deletions cut 4 bases from V and 3 bases from J, with 13 bases between. The V gene's germline CDR1 is SNHLY and CDR2 FYNNEI. The CDR3 sequence is 15 residues long. Here the CDR3 reads CASSATLGRGNTIYF. The CDR3 DNA reads as TGTGCCAGCAGTGCCACCCTCGGGCGTGGAAACACCATATATTTT.

The chain links TRBV4-1 to TRBJ1-1; D might be TRBD1 (5 bases). Germline V lookup: CDR1 MGHRA, CDR2 YSYEKL. This CDR3 comprises 15 residues. V was pared by 0 bases and J by 5 bases, with 13 bases between. The DNA of the CDR3 is TGCGCCAGCAGCCAAGATGGGCGGGGGTCAACTGAAGCTTTCTTT. Protein sequence: CASSQDGRGSTEAFF.

The chain carries TRBV6-1 and TRBJ2-1, with D possibly called TRBD1 or TRBD2 (5 bases each). This CDR3 region has 15 residues. Trimming pared 1 base from V and 2 bases from J, leaving 9 bases between. Germline V gene data show CDR1 as MNHNS and CDR2 as SASEGT. The CDR3 here is CASSEDGTPYNEQFF. The CDR3 nucleotides are TGTGCCAGCAGTGAAGACGGGACCCCCTACAATGAGCAGTTCTTC.

This clonotype has just a few counts. The chain employs TRBV7-9 and TRBJ2-1; D perhaps matches TRBD2 (5 bases). The CDR3 has 14 residues. CDR1 SEHNR and CDR2 FQNEAQ come from the germline V gene (reference sequence). Between the trimmed V and J ends, which lost 4 bases and 5 bases, there was a span of 12 bases. This CDR3 is CASSSGISNNEQFF. CDR3 DNA sequence: TGTGCCAGCAGCTCGGGGATTAGCAACAATGAGCAGTTCTTC.

This clonotype has only one observation. At one boundary the junction diverges from the germline segment, which might be a read error. This chain joins TRBV7-2 and TRBJ1-1, with D unresolved. This CDR3 has 13 amino acids. Germline V gives CDR1 SGHTA, CDR2 FQGNSA. CDR3 sequence: CASGFPQNTEAFF. CDR3 sequence (DNA): TGTGCCAGCGGCTTCCCGCAGAACACTGAAGCTTTCTTT.

This clonotype has only a few counts. The gene calls are TRBV7-2 and TRBJ1-1; D unresolved. V lost 5 bases and J lost 7, with 8 bases in between. Per the germline V gene, CDR1 is SGHTA and CDR2 is FQGNSA. This CDR3 has 11 amino acids. The CDR3 here is CASSLLNEAFF. CDR3 DNA sequence: TGTGCCAGCAGCCTGTTAAATGAAGCTTTCTTT. Together with reference TRBV7-2 and TRBJ1-1, the CDR3 gives the full variable domain: GAGVSQSPSNKVTEKGKDVELRCDPISGHTALYWYRQSLGQGLEFLIYFQGNSAPDKSGLPSDRFSAERTGGSVSTLTIQRTQQEDSAVYLCASSLLNEAFFGQGTRLTVV.

There are a few counts of this clonotype. This chain links TRBV10-3 with TRBJ2-7; D is unresolved. Germline V gene data show CDR1 as ENHRY and CDR2 as SYGVKD. This CDR3 is built from 11 residues. The V end lost 9 bases, the J end lost 5 bases, and 11 bases lay between the germline ends. The chain's CDR3 is CAINLGNEQYF. In DNA, the CDR3 is TGTGCCATTAACCTGGGGAACGAGCAGTACTTC.

This clonotype was seen only a few times. The CDR3 DNA reads TGTGCCAGCAGCCTCCCCGGGAGGACAGGGGATGGCTACACCTTC. Translated, it gives CASSLPGRTGDGYTF. The chain is built from TRBV7-2 and TRBJ1-2, with 9 bases identical to TRBD1. The V gene's germline CDR1 is SGHTA and CDR2 FQGNSA. Germline trimming cut 5 bases from V and 6 bases from J; bases unmatched to any gene: 10. The CDR3 totals 15 residues.

This clonotype was detected many times. The V call is TRBV7-9, the J call TRBJ1-4; maybe TRBD1 (6 bases). The CDR3 consists of 11 residues. The V gene lost 11 bases and the J gene lost 7 bases, with 11 bases spanning the gap. The germline V gene has CDR1 SEHNR and CDR2 FQNEAQ (reference sequence). For the CDR3, the DNA is TGTGCCGCTAAAGGGGGTGAAAAACTGTTTTTT. Its protein product is CAAKGGEKLFF.

The V gene is TRBV5-1, the J gene TRBJ2-7; 7 nucleotides line up with TRBD2. Per germline, CDR1 SGHRS and CDR2 YFSETQ. CDR3 length: 15 residues. The J segment lost 0 bases and the V segment lost 1 base, leaving 4 bases of the junction unmatched. CDR3 DNA sequence: TGCGCCAGCAGCTTGCAGCGGGGTTTCTCCTACGAGCAGTACTTC. Translated, it gives CASSLQRGFSYEQYF.

Only a few counts were recorded for this clonotype. The chain uses TRBV7-9 and TRBJ2-7, with a tentative D call TRBD2 (5 bases). Germline CDR1 and CDR2: SEHNR and FQNEAQ (reference sequence). The CDR3 extends over 12 amino acids. V was trimmed by 7 bases and J by 3 bases, leaving 10 bases between them. The CDR3 region has the DNA TGTGCCAGCACCCTGAGGGACTACGAGCAGTACTTC. Its protein is CASTLRDYEQYF.

This chain links TRBV12-3 or TRBV12-4 with TRBJ1-6, with D possibly TRBD1 on 6 matching bases. Trimming left V 7 bases short and J 10 bases short, with 14 bases between. This CDR3 region has 13 residues. The CDR3: CASKTGRGSPLHF. CDR3 nucleotides: TGTGCCAGCAAAACAGGGAGAGGATCACCCCTCCACTTT.

This clonotype was seen ten or more times. The chain is built from TRBV9 and TRBJ2-6; D is uncertain. This CDR3 has 16 residues. V shed 3 bases and J shed 1 base, with 11 bases lying between them. Germline CDR1 reads SGDLS; CDR2 reads YYNGEE. The CDR3 sequence is CASSAGLVSGANVLTF. The CDR3 DNA is TGTGCCAGCAGCGCCGGTTTGGTTTCTGGGGCCAACGTCCTGACTTTC.

This chain uses TRBV6-2 or TRBV6-3 with TRBJ1-1, with D hard to call. The V and J ends lost 2 bases and 5 bases respectively, with 12 bases between them. Germline CDR1 MNHEY, CDR2 SVGEGT. The CDR3 length is 14 residues. DNA for the CDR3: TGTGCCAGCAGTTACACTAGTTGGAGTACTGAAGCTTTCTTT. This translates into CASSYTSWSTEAFF.

This clonotype has only a few counts. The gene calls are TRBV5-1 and TRBJ2-2; the match to TRBD1 covers 9 bases. Germline V lookup: CDR1 SGHRS, CDR2 YFSETQ. This CDR3 is 15 amino acids long. V lost 3 bases and J lost 5; bases outside the gene matches: 5. For the CDR3, the DNA is TGCGCCAGCAGCTCTCGGACAGGGGAAACCGGGGAGCTGTTTTTT. It translates to CASSSRTGETGELFF.

This clonotype was seen many times. The chain employs TRBV11-3 and TRBJ2-1, with a possible D match to TRBD1 (7 bases). CDR1 is SGHNT and CDR2 is YENEEA in the germline V gene. V was cut by 2 bases and J by 2 bases, with 19 bases left in between. The CDR3 is 18 residues long. The CDR3 here is CASSLSLSGGGAYNEQFF. For the CDR3, the DNA is TGTGCCAGCAGCTTAAGCCTCTCTGGAGGGGGCGCCTACAATGAGCAGTTCTTC.

This clonotype has ten or more counts. V usage is TRBV10-3 and J usage is TRBJ2-7; 10 positions match TRBD2. The germline gives CDR1 ENHRY, CDR2 SYGVKD. The CDR3 covers 14 residues. The J segment lost 4 bases and the V segment lost 6 bases, leaving 6 bases of the junction unmatched. This chain's CDR3 is CAISAGTSVYEQYF. CDR3 in DNA: TGTGCCATCAGCGCCGGGACTAGCGTATACGAGCAGTACTTC.

A few counts support this clonotype. The chain joins TRBV2 to TRBJ2-1; no firm D call. Trimming pared 6 bases from V and 2 bases from J, leaving 8 bases between. The CDR3 runs 13 residues. Germline assignment: CDR1 SNHLY and CDR2 FYNNEI. Here the CDR3 DNA reads TGTGCCAGCAGCCGGCTTGCCTACAATGAGCAGTTCTTC. It yields the protein CASSRLAYNEQFF.

This clonotype came up a few times. The V and J genes are TRBV7-9 and TRBJ1-5; TRBD1 matches 7 bases. The CDR3 spans 15 residues. Trimming took 3 bases from V and 0 from J; bases not matched to a gene: 2. Germline lookup yields CDR1 SEHNR and CDR2 FQNEAQ (reference sequence). The CDR3 nucleotides are TGTGCCAGCAGCTTGGGGACAGATAGCAATCAGCCCCAGCATTTT. Translation: CASSLGTDSNQPQHF.

This clonotype has more than one count but fewer than ten. The rearrangement joins TRBV20-1 to TRBJ1-5; D is undetermined. The CDR3 runs to 13 residues. The ends were cut back, 2 bases at V and 6 bases at J, with 11 bases in the middle. The germline gives CDR1 DFQATT, CDR2 SNEGSKA (reference sequence). For the CDR3, the DNA is TGCAGTGCTAGATATCGGGGAAGTCAGCCCCAGCATTTT. The encoded protein is CSARYRGSQPQHF.

This clonotype was seen repeatedly, ten times or more. The V call is TRBV18, the J call TRBJ1-1; 7 bases line up with TRBD1. This CDR3 has 16 amino acids. Germline loops: CDR1 KGHSH, CDR2 LQKENI. J lost 1 base, V lost 5 bases, and 10 bases had no gene match. The CDR3 bases are TGTGCCAGCTCATCGCGACAGGGTGGGAGGAACACTGAAGCTTTCTTT. Its protein is CASSSRQGGRNTEAFF.

V gene TRBV29-1 combines with J gene TRBJ2-5; weak D call: TRBD2 (6 bases). Germline CDR1 SQVTM, CDR2 ANQGSEA. V was clipped by 4 bases and J by 5 bases, with 17 bases between them. CDR3 length: 14 amino acids. The CDR3 loop is CSVVPGALGETQYF. In DNA, the CDR3 is TGCAGCGTTGTGCCGGGAGCCCTAGGGGAGACCCAGTACTTC.

The gene calls are TRBV29-1 and TRBJ2-1; 11 bases are shared with TRBD2. V lost 7 bases and J lost 2; bases outside the gene matches: 1. Looked up from germline, CDR1 is SQVTM and CDR2 is ANQGSEA. There are 13 residues in the CDR3. Written as DNA, the CDR3 is TGCAGCGGTAGCGGGAGGGCCTACAATGAGCAGTTCTTC. Translated, it gives CSGSGRAYNEQFF.

This chain uses TRBV6-1 with TRBJ2-1; TRBD2 agrees at 11 bases. V shed 4 bases, J shed 4 bases, and the junction held 15 bases outside the gene matches. CDR3 length equals 19 residues. Germline V lookup: CDR1 MNHNS, CDR2 SASEGT. The CDR3 spells CASSGDLGAGLAVYNEQFF. Written as DNA, the CDR3 is TGTGCCAGCAGTGGAGACTTAGGGGCGGGACTAGCGGTTTACAATGAGCAGTTCTTC.